This TCR beta chain appears in the sequencing data of a study of blood T cell repertoires in COVID-19 (dated by TCRdb to about 2020). Notes on the research overall: Samples covering the acute and convalescent phases of COVID-19 were provided by collaborators in the United States, Italy and Spain. The prospective study material was composed of cDNA or gDNA derived from T cells, B-cell-depleted T cells, or PBMCs. A de-identified subject ID, COVID-19 status, age in years and sex were almost always included in the sample metadata. Deeply sampled blood TCRbeta repertoires from subjects exposed to, actively infected with, or recovered from COVID-19 were included in the dataset. The repertoires were released in a freely available public database meant as a resource for research on the immune response to SARS-CoV-2. Where available, HLA class I and class II types were taken from metadata supplied by the sample provider and were not determined by assay-based typing. The samples were drawn from the first 160 participants of the ongoing ImmuneRACE study and from over 950 subjects provided by 6 global collaborators. Overall results and qualifications from the work: The amount of clinical and demographic metadata varied by source and participant and was provided uncurated.

The CDR3 has 13 amino acids, counting the end cysteine and phenylalanine. The entry retains the CDR3 DNA only, 39 bases that are in frame from base 1. V was cut back by 1 base and J by 6 bases, leaving a gap of 7 bases between them. CDR1 and CDR2 are drawn from the germline V gene (reference sequence): MNHEY, SMNVEV. TCRbeta CDR3 regions were amplified from genomic DNA using the immunoSEQ Assay, a bias-controlled multiplex PCR. In the original analysis: The number of nucleated cells in each sample was estimated by amplification of reference gene primers within the assay. To quantify the absolute abundance of each unique TCRbeta CDR3 rearrangement, sequence reads were collapsed and filtered. Productive Simpson clonality was computed per sample as the square root of Simpson's diversity index over productive rearrangements. Here the immuneACCESS table is served through TCRdb, limited to in-frame sequences with V and J called. Missing clones are a known gap in these copies; in checked studies unresolved V genes cover under half, and the rest lacks a known reason. V, J and clone size are taken as reported in that table, and D and trimming were inferred from the DNA itself. This sample gives 150,000 to 190,000 clones in total; roughly four fifths of them show up just once. The ten largest make up around 7.7% of the sample.

Participants in the prospective study were enrolled through a virtual design, were aged about 18 to 100 years, and lived in about 25 United States geographic areas. To assign participants to cohorts, the prospective study relied on clinical history that participants themselves reported in a screening survey and a study questionnaire. For ImmuneRACE Cohort 3, a participant was defined as recovered based on two consecutive negative NP/OP PCR tests, clearance by a healthcare professional, or resolution of symptoms. In the prospective study, mobile phlebotomists collected whole blood, serum and a nasopharyngeal or oropharyngeal swab from each participant. Prospective study participants could optionally give additional blood draws and questionnaires over an approximately two-month period. Before DNA extraction, blood samples from the prospective study were shipped at room temperature or frozen. Turning to this clone: Its binding antigen is unknown. Base qualities are not recorded, but no much larger clone differs from it by a single base.

Here the chain combines TRBV27 and TRBJ2-4, and the D gene may be TRBD2, 5 bases matching. The TCR sequence derives from a man between 45 and 60 years old who had recovered from COVID-19. Sequencing was performed on PBMCs or T cells enriched from blood (not recorded which). The DNA sequence reads TGTGCCAGCAGTTTATATCGGGGAAACATTCAGTACTTC. This codes for CASSLYRGNIQYF.